The clone carrying this T cell receptor (beta chain) was recorded a few times. The entirety of the isolated RNA underwent reverse transcription, so expressed TCRB transcripts were sequenced. Sequenced by immunoSEQ multiplex PCR; TCRdb stores in-frame clones only, minus some. This table has about 140,000 clones, 9.5% to 10% appearing once. This specimen comes from a study of beta chain features in type 1 diabetes. CDR3 length: 13 amino acids. Trimming at V came to 10 bases and at J to 3 bases, leaving 4 bases not matched to a gene. Germline V gives CDR1 SEHNR, CDR2 FQNEAQ (reference sequence). The single heparinised draw taken from each donor contained around 100 mL of blood on average.

Input material: central memory CD4+ T cells from blood. The chain carries TRBV7-9 and TRBJ2-7; 12 bases match TRBD2. The clonotype was recovered from a woman between 40 and 55 years old in good health. The CDR3 reads CATRTSGVYEQYF. The CDR3 bases are TGTGCCACCAGGACTAGCGGGGTCTACGAGCAGTACTTC.